These T cell receptor beta chains were read from a single sample in a study of immune evolution from preneoplasia to lung adenocarcinoma. The repertoire was sequenced with immunoSEQ multiplex PCR; TCRdb's copy has only in-frame clones and lacks some. Of fewer than 6,000 clones listed, approximately 91% are singletons. Source material: FFPE invasive lung adenocarcinoma tissue. These TCRs come from a person between 50 and 60 years old with lung adenocarcinoma. Each CDR3 is given with its conserved first and last residue. A D gene is named only where the DNA matches it firmly. Part of the rows lack a size; the others show once, few, many or a class for expanded clones.

v_call: TRBV19
d_call: NA
j_call: TRBJ2-7
clone_size: NA
cdr3_aa: CASSPRGDSYYEQYF
cdr3_nt: TGTGCCAGTAGTCCCCGGGGGGACAGTTACTACGAGCAGTACTTC

v_call: TRBV14
d_call: NA
j_call: TRBJ2-2
clone_size: NA
cdr3_aa: CASSPHPGNTGELFF
cdr3_nt: TGTGCCAGCAGCCCCCATCCAGGGAACACCGGGGAGCTGTTTTTT

v_call: TRBV28
d_call: NA
j_call: TRBJ2-7
clone_size: NA
cdr3_aa: CASTREHEQYF
cdr3_nt: TGTGCCAGCACCCGTGAGCACGAGCAGTACTTC

v_call: TRBV11-2
d_call: TRBD2
j_call: TRBJ2-2
clone_size: NA
cdr3_aa: CASSSGGLAGELFF
cdr3_nt: TGTGCCAGCAGCTCGGGAGGGCTAGCCGGGGAGCTGTTTTTT

v_call: TRBV30
d_call: TRBD1
j_call: TRBJ1-1
clone_size: once
cdr3_aa: CAWFYRDRDGKTENTEAFF
cdr3_nt: TGTGCCTGGTTTTACCGGGACAGGGACGGGAAGACGGAGAACACTGAAGCTTTCTTT

v_call: TRBV5-6
d_call: TRBD1
j_call: TRBJ1-1
clone_size: once
cdr3_aa: CASSLDDRGGEAFF
cdr3_nt: TGTGCCAGCAGCTTGGATGACAGGGGGGGTGAAGCTTTCTTT

v_call: TRBV5-8
d_call: NA
j_call: TRBJ2-2
clone_size: NA
cdr3_aa: CASSPVGNTGELFF
cdr3_nt: TGTGCCAGCAGCCCGGTTGGGAACACCGGGGAGCTGTTTTTT

v_call: TRBV4-1
d_call: TRBD2
j_call: TRBJ2-1
clone_size: NA
cdr3_aa: CASSFQRDLYNEQFF
cdr3_nt: TGCGCCAGCAGCTTCCAGCGGGACCTTTACAATGAGCAGTTCTTC

v_call: TRBV15
d_call: TRBD1
j_call: TRBJ1-4
clone_size: NA
cdr3_aa: CATSLRTGGLEKLFF
cdr3_nt: TGTGCCACCAGCTTGCGGACAGGGGGCCTGGAAAAACTGTTTTTT

v_call: TRBV7-8
d_call: NA
j_call: TRBJ2-2
clone_size: NA
cdr3_aa: CASSLRGLDFAGYGELFF
cdr3_nt: TGTGCCAGCAGCTTAAGGGGATTGGACTTCGCGGGGTACGGGGAGCTGTTTTTT

v_call: TRBV7-3
d_call: NA
j_call: TRBJ2-7
clone_size: once
cdr3_aa: CASSLTGGDTYEQYF
cdr3_nt: TGTGCCAGCAGCTTAACTGGGGGCGACACCTACGAGCAGTACTTC

v_call: TRBV5-6
d_call: NA
j_call: TRBJ1-4
clone_size: NA
cdr3_aa: CASSPEGADPNEKLFF
cdr3_nt: TGTGCCAGCAGCCCGGAAGGGGCCGACCCTAATGAAAAACTGTTTTTT

v_call: TRBV21-1
d_call: NA
j_call: TRBJ2-3
clone_size: NA
cdr3_aa: CASSKRNRGRTDTQYF
cdr3_nt: TGTGCCAGCAGCAAACGGAACAGGGGGAGGACAGATACGCAGTATTTT

v_call: TRBV27
d_call: TRBD1
j_call: TRBJ1-5
clone_size: large
cdr3_aa: CASSQTGFNQPQHF
cdr3_nt: TGTGCCAGCAGCCAGACAGGGTTTAATCAGCCCCAGCATTTT

v_call: TRBV28
d_call: NA
j_call: TRBJ2-7
clone_size: NA
cdr3_aa: CASSLGDAVRYF
cdr3_nt: TGTGCCAGCAGTTTGGGGGACGCAGTGAGGTACTTC

v_call: TRBV19
d_call: NA
j_call: TRBJ2-1
clone_size: NA
cdr3_aa: CASSNTLGYNEQFF
cdr3_nt: TGTGCCAGTAGTAACACGCTCGGGTACAATGAGCAGTTCTTC

v_call: TRBV18
d_call: NA
j_call: TRBJ2-5
clone_size: few
cdr3_aa: CASSPPSPSPLETQYF
cdr3_nt: TGTGCCAGCTCACCACCGTCCCCCTCGCCCCTGGAGACCCAGTACTTC

v_call: TRBV14
d_call: NA
j_call: TRBJ2-7
clone_size: NA
cdr3_aa: CASSLPGRSSYEQYF
cdr3_nt: TGTGCCAGCAGCCTACCCGGACGGAGCTCCTACGAGCAGTACTTC

v_call: TRBV5-1
d_call: TRBD2
j_call: TRBJ2-6
clone_size: NA
cdr3_aa: CASSLASGIGANVLTF
cdr3_nt: TGCGCCAGCAGCTTGGCTAGCGGGATTGGGGCCAACGTCCTGACTTTC

v_call: TRBV18
d_call: NA
j_call: TRBJ2-7
clone_size: NA
cdr3_aa: CASSPGRLGEQYF
cdr3_nt: TGTGCCAGCTCACCTGGCAGATTGGGCGAGCAGTACTTC

v_call: TRBV15
d_call: NA
j_call: TRBJ1-4
clone_size: NA
cdr3_aa: CASQRGPNEKLFF
cdr3_nt: TGTGCCTCTCAGAGGGGACCTAATGAAAAACTGTTTTTT

v_call: TRBV28
d_call: NA
j_call: TRBJ1-4
clone_size: NA
cdr3_aa: CASSSGRLNEKLFF
cdr3_nt: TGTGCCAGCAGTTCGGGGCGGTTAAATGAAAAACTGTTTTTT

v_call: TRBV5-1
d_call: NA
j_call: TRBJ2-5
clone_size: NA
cdr3_aa: CASSLAPAGSSETQYF
cdr3_nt: TGCGCCAGCAGCTTGGCCCCGGCGGGGAGCTCAGAGACCCAGTACTTC

v_call: TRBV12-5
d_call: TRBD1
j_call: TRBJ1-5
clone_size: once
cdr3_aa: CASGPHPQGEVHNQPQHF
cdr3_nt: TGTGCTAGTGGTCCCCACCCTCAGGGGGAAGTTCATAATCAGCCCCAGCATTTT

v_call: TRBV30
d_call: TRBD1
j_call: TRBJ1-1
clone_size: NA
cdr3_aa: CAWRGRQGELNTEAFF
cdr3_nt: TGTGCCTGGAGGGGTAGACAGGGGGAGCTCAACACTGAAGCTTTCTTT

v_call: TRBV15
d_call: TRBD2
j_call: TRBJ2-3
clone_size: NA
cdr3_aa: CATSRELAGVDTQYF
cdr3_nt: TGTGCCACCAGCAGAGAACTAGCGGGAGTGGATACGCAGTATTTT

v_call: TRBV11-2
d_call: NA
j_call: TRBJ2-1
clone_size: NA
cdr3_aa: CASSLGSSIGNEQFF
cdr3_nt: TGTGCCAGCAGCTTAGGCAGTTCCATCGGCAATGAGCAGTTCTTC

v_call: TRBV4-2
d_call: TRBD2
j_call: TRBJ2-7
clone_size: NA
cdr3_aa: CASSQDPGSGSYEQYF
cdr3_nt: TGTGCCAGCAGCCAAGATCCCGGAAGCGGGAGCTACGAGCAGTACTTC

v_call: TRBV5-1
d_call: TRBD2
j_call: TRBJ2-7
clone_size: once
cdr3_aa: CASSELAGVVEQYF
cdr3_nt: TGCGCCAGCAGCGAGCTAGCGGGAGTAGTCGAGCAGTACTTC

v_call: TRBV28
d_call: TRBD1
j_call: TRBJ1-5
clone_size: NA
cdr3_aa: CASTRDRGRTHQPQHF
cdr3_nt: TGTGCCAGCACAAGGGACAGGGGGCGCACCCACCAGCCCCAGCATTTT

v_call: TRBV2
d_call: TRBD2
j_call: TRBJ2-1
clone_size: NA
cdr3_aa: CASSLAENEQFF
cdr3_nt: TGTGCCAGCAGTCTAGCGGAAAATGAGCAGTTCTTC

v_call: TRBV5-1
d_call: NA
j_call: TRBJ1-1
clone_size: NA
cdr3_aa: CASSPGVLVTEAFF
cdr3_nt: TGCGCCAGCTCGCCTGGGGTCTTGGTCACTGAAGCTTTCTTT

v_call: TRBV5-1
d_call: TRBD1
j_call: TRBJ1-1
clone_size: NA
cdr3_aa: CASSLGRSGGGREAFF
cdr3_nt: TGCGCCAGCAGCTTGGGGCGATCGGGAGGGGGCCGTGAAGCTTTCTTT

v_call: TRBV5-1
d_call: NA
j_call: TRBJ1-1
clone_size: once
cdr3_aa: CASSLWGGHLEAFF
cdr3_nt: TGCGCCAGCAGCTTGTGGGGGGGACACCTTGAAGCTTTCTTT

v_call: TRBV28
d_call: NA
j_call: TRBJ1-2
clone_size: NA
cdr3_aa: CATNRASRGYTF
cdr3_nt: TGTGCCACCAACAGGGCGTCTCGTGGCTACACCTTC

v_call: TRBV6-5
d_call: NA
j_call: TRBJ2-1
clone_size: NA
cdr3_aa: CASSSPGGGEQFF
cdr3_nt: TGTGCCAGCAGTTCCCCAGGCGGCGGTGAGCAGTTCTTC

v_call: TRBV15
d_call: TRBD1
j_call: TRBJ1-4
clone_size: NA
cdr3_aa: CATSRESGTGSEKLFF
cdr3_nt: TGTGCCACCAGCAGAGAATCCGGGACAGGGAGTGAAAAACTGTTTTTT

v_call: TRBV21-1
d_call: NA
j_call: TRBJ2-2
clone_size: NA
cdr3_aa: CASSKVRVVRDNTGELFF
cdr3_nt: TGTGCCAGCAGCAAAGTCAGGGTGGTCAGGGACAACACCGGGGAGCTGTTTTTT

v_call: TRBV4-1
d_call: TRBD1
j_call: TRBJ2-7
clone_size: NA
cdr3_aa: CASSPTGVAYEQYF
cdr3_nt: TGCGCCAGCAGCCCTACAGGGGTAGCCTACGAGCAGTACTTC

v_call: TRBV19
d_call: TRBD2
j_call: TRBJ2-1
clone_size: NA
cdr3_aa: CASLGGGRDEQFF
cdr3_nt: TGTGCCAGTCTGGGGGGAGGGAGGGATGAGCAGTTCTTC

v_call: TRBV7-9
d_call: TRBD1
j_call: TRBJ2-4
clone_size: NA
cdr3_aa: CASSLETGTAGF
cdr3_nt: TGTGCCAGCAGCTTAGAGACCGGGACAGCCGGATTC

v_call: TRBV28
d_call: TRBD2
j_call: TRBJ2-5
clone_size: NA
cdr3_aa: CASRLAGRETQYF
cdr3_nt: TGTGCCAGCCGACTAGCGGGTCGAGAGACCCAGTACTTC

v_call: TRBV25-1
d_call: NA
j_call: TRBJ2-2
clone_size: NA
cdr3_aa: CASSVWGTGELFF
cdr3_nt: TGTGCCAGCAGTGTATGGGGGACCGGGGAGCTGTTTTTT

v_call: TRBV5-6
d_call: TRBD1
j_call: TRBJ2-7
clone_size: NA
cdr3_aa: CASSSGQGPGQQYF
cdr3_nt: TGTGCCAGCAGCTCGGGACAGGGGCCCGGACAGCAGTACTTC

v_call: TRBV7-9
d_call: TRBD1
j_call: TRBJ2-1
clone_size: NA
cdr3_aa: CASSTYRGAYNEQFF
cdr3_nt: TGTGCCAGCAGCACCTACAGGGGGGCCTACAATGAGCAGTTCTTC

v_call: TRBV7-9
d_call: TRBD1
j_call: TRBJ1-2
clone_size: NA
cdr3_aa: CASSLDAGGYGYTF
cdr3_nt: TGTGCCAGCAGCTTAGATGCAGGGGGGTATGGCTACACCTTC